These 26 T cell receptor beta chains were all obtained from the same sample, sequenced in a study of shared clonotypes between healthy human individuals. TCRdb's copy holds only in-frame clones and misses some; the assay was immunoSEQ multiplex PCR. The data show 550,000 to 700,000 clones, 73% seen once. Sequencing used memory CD4+ T cells sorted from blood. Subset indicated: CD45RA-negative fraction. The receptors here all came from a woman in her 30s in good health.

This rearrangement joins TRBV6-1 to TRBJ1-1; D not resolved. The V and J ends lost 5 bases and 1 base respectively, with 8 bases between them. Germline V CDR1 and CDR2: MNHNS, SASEGT. This CDR3 spans 13 amino acids. CDR3 DNA: TGTGCCAGCAGTAGGATAAGGAACACTGAAGCTTTCTTT. This sequence encodes CASSRIRNTEAFF.

This clone was seen repeatedly, ten times or more. The chain uses TRBV10-3 and TRBJ1-1; TRBD1 matches at 8 bases. CDR3 size: 12 residues. With 8 bases clipped from V and 1 base from J, the junction kept 0 bases outside the gene matches. Germline CDR1 reads ENHRY; CDR2 reads SYGVKD. The CDR3 coding sequence is TGTGCCATCCAGGGGGCGAACACTGAAGCTTTCTTT. Translating it yields CAIQGANTEAFF.

This clone was found a few times. The rearrangement links TRBV6-6 to TRBJ2-1; D remains ambiguous. CDR3 length: 12 amino acids. Germline CDR1 is MNHNY and CDR2 is SVGAGI (reference sequence). The V gene lost 5 bases and the J gene lost 10 bases, with 12 bases spanning the gap. CDR3 residues: CASSTPNREQFF. The CDR3 DNA sequence: TGTGCCAGCAGTACCCCCAACCGCGAGCAGTTCTTC.

The V gene is TRBV7-8, the J gene TRBJ2-5; TRBD2 is a possible D gene (5 bases). CDR1 and CDR2 from the germline V gene are SGHVS and FQNEAQ. The CDR3 sequence is 14 residues long. V was clipped by 5 bases and J by 4 bases, with 14 bases between them. This chain's CDR3 is CASSASPSLETQYF. DNA of the CDR3: TGTGCCAGCAGCGCAAGCCCTAGCTTAGAGACCCAGTACTTC.

This clone has only a few counts. This rearrangement joins TRBV28 to TRBJ2-7, with 8 bases lining up with TRBD2. The CDR3 consists of 17 residues. The germline gives CDR1 MDHEN, CDR2 SYDVKM. After removal of 6 bases from V and 0 bases from J, the junction contained 13 bases not matched to a gene. The CDR3 protein is CASSPPPELADSYEQYF. CDR3 sequence (DNA): TGTGCCAGCAGCCCACCCCCGGAACTAGCGGACTCCTACGAGCAGTACTTC.

The rearrangement links TRBV6-5 to TRBJ1-1; D may be TRBD1 (6 bases). V gave up 0 bases and J gave up 8 bases, with 13 bases separating them. The CDR3 has 14 residues. Germline lookup yields CDR1 MNHEY and CDR2 SVGAGI. CDR3 protein: CASSYSRGPREAFF. CDR3 bases: TGTGCCAGCAGTTACTCACGGGGGCCCCGGGAAGCTTTCTTT.

This chain uses TRBV5-1 with TRBJ1-1; TRBD1 agrees at 8 bases. CDR1 is SGHRS and CDR2 is YFSETQ in the germline V gene. The junction had 7 bases not matched to a gene; V was cut back by 3 bases and J by 0 bases. The CDR3 consists of 16 residues. Written as DNA, the CDR3 is TGCGCCAGCAGCTCCCAGACAGGGGTAATGAACACTGAAGCTTTCTTT. This sequence encodes CASSSQTGVMNTEAFF. Supplemented by reference TRBV5-1 and TRBJ1-1, the full variable domain reads KAGVTQTPRYLIKTRGQQVTLSCSPISGHRSVSWYQQTPGQGLQFLFEYFSETQRNKGNFPGRFSGRQFSNSRSEMNVSTLELGDSALYLCASSSQTGVMNTEAFFGQGTRLTVV.

The chain carries TRBV28 and TRBJ2-1; D not resolved. Germline V gene lookup returns CDR1 MDHEN and CDR2 SYDVKM. This CDR3 spans 17 amino acids. V was trimmed by 4 bases and J by 3 bases, leaving 19 bases between them. The CDR3 nucleotides are TGTGCCAGCAGTTCCCCGACCCCCGGGCTCAACTACAATGAGCAGTTCTTC. This sequence encodes CASSSPTPGLNYNEQFF.

This clone was found many times. The rearrangement uses TRBV5-1 and TRBJ2-1; 11 positions match TRBD2. The germline gives CDR1 SGHRS, CDR2 YFSETQ. The CDR3 has 14 amino acids. The junction had 3 bases not matched to a gene; V was cut back by 7 bases and J by 3 bases. The CDR3 reads CASGLAGSYNEQFF. The DNA for the CDR3 is TGCGCCAGCGGACTAGCGGGCAGCTACAATGAGCAGTTCTTC.

The chain links TRBV2 to TRBJ2-5; D is possibly TRBD1 or TRBD2 (5 bases each). Trimming pared 5 bases from V and 5 bases from J, leaving 21 bases between. Germline CDR1 reads SNHLY; CDR2 reads FYNNEI. The CDR3 contains 16 residues. DNA of the CDR3: TGTGCCAGCAGTCTATTGGTTACCGGGGCCAGGGAGACCCAGTACTTC. It yields the protein CASSLLVTGARETQYF. Filled out from reference TRBV2 and TRBJ2-5, the complete variable domain reads EPEVTQTPSHQVTQMGQEVILRCVPISNHLYFYWYRQILGQKVEFLVSFYNNEISEKSEIFDDQFSVERPDGSNFTLKIRSTKLEDSAMYFCASSLLVTGARETQYFGPGTRLLVL.

The chain joins TRBV28 to TRBJ1-5; 7 bases match TRBD1. The CDR3 loop spans 15 amino acids. The J segment lost 9 bases and the V segment lost 4 bases, leaving 12 bases of the junction unmatched. Germline-derived CDR1 and CDR2 are MDHEN and SYDVKM. The CDR3 sequence: CASSSTDRTTRPQHF. Written as DNA, the CDR3 is TGTGCCAGCAGTTCGACGGACAGGACTACCCGGCCCCAGCATTTT.

The chain employs TRBV28 and TRBJ2-7, with D possibly being TRBD1 or TRBD2 (5 bases each). Trimming removed 6 bases from V and 5 bases from J, with 14 bases in between. Germline V gene sequence: CDR1 MDHEN, CDR2 SYDVKM. The CDR3 extends over 13 amino acids. CDR3 residues: CASRTGARNEQYF. The DNA for the CDR3 is TGTGCCAGCAGAACCGGGGCAAGAAACGAGCAGTACTTC.

The chain uses TRBV27 and TRBJ2-6; no clear D gene. The germline V and J ends were trimmed by 8 bases and 2 bases, with 7 bases remaining between them. CDR1 and CDR2 from the germline V gene are MNHEY and SMNVEV (reference sequence). The CDR3 has 13 residues. CDR3 nucleotide sequence: TGTGCCAGCTCTGGGGCTGGGGCCAACGTCCTGACTTTC. Residues: CASSGAGANVLTF.

The chain employs TRBV15 and TRBJ1-4; 8 bases are a match to TRBD1. Germline CDR1 is LNHNV and CDR2 is YYDKDF (reference sequence). The junction had 5 bases not matched to a gene; V was cut back by 0 bases and J by 8 bases. The CDR3 is 15 residues long. CDR3 in amino acids: CATSRDPGQGEKLFF. The CDR3 DNA reads as TGTGCCACCAGCAGAGACCCCGGACAGGGAGAAAAACTGTTTTTT.

This clone was observed a few times. The chain recombines TRBV19 with TRBJ2-2; TRBD2 matches 10 bases. Trimming cost V 8 bases and J 3 bases; bases outside gene matches: 9. CDR3 size: 16 residues. Germline V lookup: CDR1 LNHDA, CDR2 SQIVND (reference sequence). CDR3 loop: CASRTGTSVDTGELFF. The CDR3 coding sequence is TGTGCCAGTCGGACCGGGACTAGCGTCGACACCGGGGAGCTGTTTTTT.

This clone was recorded a few times. The chain couples TRBV25-1 to TRBJ2-3, with D possibly matching TRBD2 (6 bases). CDR3 length equals 15 residues. In germline, CDR1 is MGHDK, CDR2 SYGVNS. Trimming took off 2 bases at V and 0 bases at J, with 9 bases between the two ends. The CDR3 spells CASSEPGTSTDTQYF. The CDR3 DNA sequence: TGTGCCAGCAGTGAACCTGGGACTAGCACAGATACGCAGTATTTT. The full variable domain, in which reference TRBV25-1 and TRBJ2-3 provide the parts outside the CDR3, is EADIYQTPRYLVIGTGKKITLECSQTMGHDKMYWYQQDPGMELHLIHYSYGVNSTEKGDLSSESTVSRIRTEHFPLTLESARPSHTSQYLCASSEPGTSTDTQYFGPGTRLTVL.

The chain recombines TRBV21-1 with TRBJ2-5; TRBD2, as called in the table, went unchecked against the DNA. TRBV21-1 is marked as a pseudogene. The CDR3 length is 13 residues. CDR3 coding DNA: TGTGCCAGCCCGCGGGGAGGGCAAGAGACCCAGTACTTC. It yields the protein CASPRGGQETQYF.

The chain couples TRBV7-2 to TRBJ2-6; 7 bases are a match to TRBD2. The CDR3 is made up of 16 amino acids. The germline V gene encodes CDR1 SGHTA and CDR2 FQGNSA. With 5 bases clipped from V and 0 bases from J, the junction kept 4 bases outside the gene matches. The CDR3 coding sequence is TGTGCCAGCAGCCACGGCGGGAGCTCTGGGGCCAACGTCCTGACTTTC. This gives the protein CASSHGGSSGANVLTF. Supplemented by reference TRBV7-2 and TRBJ2-6, the full variable domain reads GAGVSQSPSNKVTEKGKDVELRCDPISGHTALYWYRQSLGQGLEFLIYFQGNSAPDKSGLPSDRFSAERTGGSVSTLTIQRTQQEDSAVYLCASSHGGSSGANVLTFGAGSRLTVL.

This clone appeared a few times. J is TRBJ2-5 and V is TRBV5-1; 8 positions match TRBD1. From germline, CDR1 is SGHRS and CDR2 YFSETQ. V dropped 0 bases and J dropped 6; count of bases not matched to a gene: 7. The CDR3 is 15 amino acids. The CDR3 DNA sequence: TGCGCCAGCAGCTTGGCGGACAGGGACGCGCAGACCCAGTACTTC. Protein sequence: CASSLADRDAQTQYF.

This clone appeared many times. V gene TRBV29-1 combines with J gene TRBJ2-7; 10 bases agree with TRBD1. The CDR3 is 13 residues long. J lost 5 bases, V lost 8 bases, and 9 bases had no gene match. The germline gives CDR1 SQVTM, CDR2 ANQGSEA. The CDR3 sequence is CSMWTGGRDEQYF. CDR3 sequence (DNA): TGCAGCATGTGGACAGGGGGAAGGGACGAGCAGTACTTC.

V gene TRBV7-2 combines with J gene TRBJ2-3, with 12 bases lining up with TRBD2. The CDR3 is 16 amino acids. Germline V lookup: CDR1 SGHTA, CDR2 FQGNSA. J gave up 5 bases and V 5 bases, and 8 bases lay outside the gene matches. The CDR3 protein is CASSLGLAGTIDTQYF. The CDR3 DNA follows: TGTGCCAGCAGCCTAGGACTAGCGGGAACTATAGATACGCAGTATTTT.

The CDR3 loop reads CAGGLAGNEQFF. The CDR3 DNA reads as TGTGCCGGGGGACTAGCAGGCAATGAGCAGTTCTTC. The rearrangement links TRBV2 to TRBJ2-1, with 9 bases matching TRBD2. V dropped 11 bases and J dropped 6; count of bases not matched to a gene: 5. The CDR3 has 12 amino acids. Germline loops: CDR1 SNHLY, CDR2 FYNNEI.

The genes are TRBV5-1 and TRBJ2-1; D is uncertain. The CDR3 has 13 residues. V was pared by 0 bases and J by 9 bases, with 10 bases between. Germline CDR1 SGHRS, CDR2 YFSETQ. Here the CDR3 reads CASSLEGGGEQFF. The CDR3 DNA follows: TGCGCCAGCAGCTTGGAGGGTGGCGGTGAGCAGTTCTTC.

This sequence joins TRBV27 and TRBJ2-2; no reliable D call. In germline, CDR1 is MNHEY, CDR2 SMNVEV (reference sequence). The length of the CDR3 is 15 residues. Deletions cut 5 bases from V and 1 base from J, with 11 bases between. CDR3 region: CASSRQGGNTGELFF. The CDR3 DNA reads TGTGCCAGCAGTCGACAAGGCGGGAACACCGGGGAGCTGTTTTTT.

V is TRBV20-1 and J is TRBJ2-1; D is unclear. Germline CDR1 and CDR2: DFQATT and SNEGSKA (reference sequence). The CDR3 sequence is 11 residues long. The V end was cut by 3 bases, the J end by 8 bases, with 8 bases between. The CDR3 loop reads CSASRTDEQFF. The DNA for the CDR3 is TGCAGTGCTAGCCGTACCGATGAGCAGTTCTTC.

The CDR3 is CASSLAGAPYNEQFF. The CDR3 bases are TGTGCCAGCAGCTTAGCGGGAGCCCCCTACAATGAGCAGTTCTTC. The V call is TRBV5-4, the J call TRBJ2-1, with 8 bases that match TRBD2. J lost 2 bases, V lost 2 bases, and 3 bases had no gene match. The germline V gene encodes CDR1 SGHNT and CDR2 YYREEE (reference sequence). The length of the CDR3 is 15 residues.